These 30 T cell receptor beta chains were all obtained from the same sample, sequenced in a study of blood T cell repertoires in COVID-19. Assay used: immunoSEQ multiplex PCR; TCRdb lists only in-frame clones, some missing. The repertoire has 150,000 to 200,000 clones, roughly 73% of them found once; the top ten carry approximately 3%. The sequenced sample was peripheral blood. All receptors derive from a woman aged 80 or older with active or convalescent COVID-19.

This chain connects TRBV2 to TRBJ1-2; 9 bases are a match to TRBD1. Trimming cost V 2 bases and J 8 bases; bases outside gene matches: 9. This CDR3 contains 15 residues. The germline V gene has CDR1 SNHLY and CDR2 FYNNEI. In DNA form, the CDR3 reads TGTGCCAGCAGTGAATGGGGGGACAGGGCGAAAGGCTACACCTTC. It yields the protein CASSEWGDRAKGYTF.

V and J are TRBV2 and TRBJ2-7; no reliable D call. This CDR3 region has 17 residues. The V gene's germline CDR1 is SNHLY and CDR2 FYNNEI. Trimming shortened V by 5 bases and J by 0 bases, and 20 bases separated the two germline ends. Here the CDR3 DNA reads TGTGCCAGCAGTCCACGTCGTAGTCCTTCAAACTCCTACGAGCAGTACTTC. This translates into CASSPRRSPSNSYEQYF.

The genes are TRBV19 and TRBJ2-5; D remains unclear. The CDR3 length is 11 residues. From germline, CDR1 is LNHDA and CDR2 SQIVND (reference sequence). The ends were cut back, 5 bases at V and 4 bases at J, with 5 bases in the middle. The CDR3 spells CASSYRETQYF. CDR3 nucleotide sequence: TGTGCCAGTAGTTACAGAGAGACCCAGTACTTC.

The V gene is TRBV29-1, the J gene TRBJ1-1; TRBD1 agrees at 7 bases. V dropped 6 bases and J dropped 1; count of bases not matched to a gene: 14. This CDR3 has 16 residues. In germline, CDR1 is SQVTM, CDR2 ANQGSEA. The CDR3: CSVGQVVGGQNTEAFF. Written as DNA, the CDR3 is TGCAGCGTCGGACAGGTCGTCGGAGGCCAGAACACTGAAGCTTTCTTT.

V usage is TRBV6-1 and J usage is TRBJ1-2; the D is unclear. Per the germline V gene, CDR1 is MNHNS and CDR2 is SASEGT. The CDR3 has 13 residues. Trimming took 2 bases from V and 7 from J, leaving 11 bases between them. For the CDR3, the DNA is TGTGCCAGCAGTGAATTTCGAGGTACTGGCTACACCTTC. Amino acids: CASSEFRGTGYTF.

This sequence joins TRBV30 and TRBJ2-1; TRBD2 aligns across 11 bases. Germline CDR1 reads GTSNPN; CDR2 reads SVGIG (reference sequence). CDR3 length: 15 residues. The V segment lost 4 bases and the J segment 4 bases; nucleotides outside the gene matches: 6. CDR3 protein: CAWTEGLADYNEQFF. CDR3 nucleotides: TGTGCCTGGACGGAGGGACTAGCGGATTACAATGAGCAGTTCTTC.

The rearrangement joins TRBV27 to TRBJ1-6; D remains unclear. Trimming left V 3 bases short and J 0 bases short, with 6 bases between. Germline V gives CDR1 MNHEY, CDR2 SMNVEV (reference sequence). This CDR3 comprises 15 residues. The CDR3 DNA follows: TGTGCCAGCAGTTTTGTCGGCTCCTATAATTCACCCCTCCACTTT. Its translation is CASSFVGSYNSPLHF.

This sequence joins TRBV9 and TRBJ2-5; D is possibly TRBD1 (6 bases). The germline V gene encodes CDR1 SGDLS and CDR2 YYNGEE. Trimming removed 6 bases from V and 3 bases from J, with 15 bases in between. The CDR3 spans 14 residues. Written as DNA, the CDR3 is TGTGCCAGCAACACAGGACAGCTTGAAGAGACCCAGTACTTC. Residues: CASNTGQLEETQYF.

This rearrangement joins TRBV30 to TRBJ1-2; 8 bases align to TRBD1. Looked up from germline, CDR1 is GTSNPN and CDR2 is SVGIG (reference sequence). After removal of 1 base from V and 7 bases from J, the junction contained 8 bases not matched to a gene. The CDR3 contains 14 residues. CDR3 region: CAWSGAGQGRGYTF. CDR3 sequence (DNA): TGTGCCTGGAGTGGGGCAGGACAGGGACGTGGCTACACCTTC.

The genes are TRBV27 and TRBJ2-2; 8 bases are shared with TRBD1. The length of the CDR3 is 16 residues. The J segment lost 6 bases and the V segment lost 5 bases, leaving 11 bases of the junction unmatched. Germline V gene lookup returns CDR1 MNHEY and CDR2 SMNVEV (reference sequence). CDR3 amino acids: CASSPGTGLRSGELFF. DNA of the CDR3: TGTGCCAGCAGTCCAGGGACAGGTTTACGATCCGGGGAGCTGTTTTTT.

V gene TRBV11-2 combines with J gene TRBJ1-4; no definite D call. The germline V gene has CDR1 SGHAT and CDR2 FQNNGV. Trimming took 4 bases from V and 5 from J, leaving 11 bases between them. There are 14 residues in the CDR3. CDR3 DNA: TGTGCCAGCAGCTCCCAGAGGATCAATGAAAAACTGTTTTTT. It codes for CASSSQRINEKLFF.

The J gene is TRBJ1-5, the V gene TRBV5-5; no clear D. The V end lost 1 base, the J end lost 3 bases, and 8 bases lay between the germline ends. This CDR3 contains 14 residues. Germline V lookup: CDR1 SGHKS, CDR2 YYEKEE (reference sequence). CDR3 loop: CASSLPGANQPQHF. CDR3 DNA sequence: TGTGCCAGCAGCTTGCCAGGTGCCAATCAGCCCCAGCATTTT.

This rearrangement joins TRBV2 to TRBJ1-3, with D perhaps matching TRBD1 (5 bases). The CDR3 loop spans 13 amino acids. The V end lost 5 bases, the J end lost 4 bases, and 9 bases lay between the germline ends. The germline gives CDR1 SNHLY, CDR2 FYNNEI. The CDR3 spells CASSLDRGNTIYF. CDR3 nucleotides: TGTGCCAGCAGTCTTGACAGAGGAAACACCATATATTTT. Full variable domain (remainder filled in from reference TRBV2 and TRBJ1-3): EPEVTQTPSHQVTQMGQEVILRCVPISNHLYFYWYRQILGQKVEFLVSFYNNEISEKSEIFDDQFSVERPDGSNFTLKIRSTKLEDSAMYFCASSLDRGNTIYFGEGSWLTVV.

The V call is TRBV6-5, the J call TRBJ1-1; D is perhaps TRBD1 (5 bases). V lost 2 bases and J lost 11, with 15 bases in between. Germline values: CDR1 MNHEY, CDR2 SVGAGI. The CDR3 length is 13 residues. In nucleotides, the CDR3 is TGTGCCAGCAGTTACCCCAGGGTGGGGATGGCTTTCTTT. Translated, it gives CASSYPRVGMAFF.

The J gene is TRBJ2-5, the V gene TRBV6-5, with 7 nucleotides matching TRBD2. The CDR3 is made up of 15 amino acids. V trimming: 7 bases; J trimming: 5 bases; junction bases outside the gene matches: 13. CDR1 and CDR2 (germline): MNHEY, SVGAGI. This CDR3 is CASILWEGTGETQYF. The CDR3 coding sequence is TGTGCCAGCATCCTGTGGGAGGGGACGGGGGAGACCCAGTACTTC.

CDR3 in amino acids: CASSYSTGGATIYF. The CDR3 DNA reads as TGTGCCAGCAGTTACTCGACTGGGGGCGCCACCATATATTTT. The rearrangement uses TRBV6-5 and TRBJ1-3; tentative D call: TRBD1 (6 bases). V lost 0 bases and J 9 bases, leaving 12 bases between the germline ends. Per germline, CDR1 MNHEY and CDR2 SVGAGI. This CDR3 is built from 14 residues.

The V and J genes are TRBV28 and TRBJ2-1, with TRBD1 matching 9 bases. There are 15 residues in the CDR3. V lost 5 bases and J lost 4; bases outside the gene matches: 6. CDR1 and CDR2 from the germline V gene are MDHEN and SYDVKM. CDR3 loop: CASSVDRGRYNEQFF. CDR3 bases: TGTGCCAGCAGTGTGGACAGGGGCAGGTACAATGAGCAGTTCTTC.

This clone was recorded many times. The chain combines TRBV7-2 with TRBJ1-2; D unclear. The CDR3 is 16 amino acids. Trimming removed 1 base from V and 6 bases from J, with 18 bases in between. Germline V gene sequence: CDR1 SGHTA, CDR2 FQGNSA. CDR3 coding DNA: TGTGCCAGCAGCTTAGGACCGCCAGTGCCGGGAAATGGCTACACCTTC. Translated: CASSLGPPVPGNGYTF.

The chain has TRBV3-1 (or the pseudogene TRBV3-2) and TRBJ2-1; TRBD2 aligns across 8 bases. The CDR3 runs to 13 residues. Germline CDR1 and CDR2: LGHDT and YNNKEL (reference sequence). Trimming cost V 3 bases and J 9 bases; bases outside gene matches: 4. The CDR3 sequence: CASSQTTSGEQFF. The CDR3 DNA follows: TGTGCCAGCAGCCAGACCACTAGCGGTGAGCAGTTCTTC.

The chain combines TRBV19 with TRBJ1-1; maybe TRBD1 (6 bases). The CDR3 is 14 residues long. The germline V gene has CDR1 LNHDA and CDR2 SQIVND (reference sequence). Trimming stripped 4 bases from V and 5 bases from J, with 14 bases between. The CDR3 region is CASSTRQDRTEAFF. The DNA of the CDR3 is TGTGCCAGTAGTACCAGACAGGATCGAACTGAAGCTTTCTTT.

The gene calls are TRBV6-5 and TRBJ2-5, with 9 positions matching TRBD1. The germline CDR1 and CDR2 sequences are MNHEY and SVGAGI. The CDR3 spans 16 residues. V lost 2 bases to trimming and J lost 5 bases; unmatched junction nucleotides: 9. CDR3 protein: CASSYGAGTGRETQYF. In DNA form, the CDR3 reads TGTGCCAGCAGTTACGGTGCCGGGACAGGGAGGGAGACCCAGTACTTC.

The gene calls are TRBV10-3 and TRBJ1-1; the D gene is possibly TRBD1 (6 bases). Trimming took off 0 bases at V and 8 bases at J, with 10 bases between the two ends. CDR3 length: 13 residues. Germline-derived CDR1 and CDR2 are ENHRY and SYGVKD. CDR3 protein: CAISESTGWEAFF. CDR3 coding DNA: TGTGCCATCAGTGAGTCCACAGGGTGGGAAGCTTTCTTT.

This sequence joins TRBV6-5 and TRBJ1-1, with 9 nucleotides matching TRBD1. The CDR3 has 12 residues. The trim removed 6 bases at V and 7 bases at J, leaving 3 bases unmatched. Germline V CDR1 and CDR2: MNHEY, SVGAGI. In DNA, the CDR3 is TGTGCCAGCAGGCGACAGGGGGTTGAAGCTTTCTTT. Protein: CASRRQGVEAFF.

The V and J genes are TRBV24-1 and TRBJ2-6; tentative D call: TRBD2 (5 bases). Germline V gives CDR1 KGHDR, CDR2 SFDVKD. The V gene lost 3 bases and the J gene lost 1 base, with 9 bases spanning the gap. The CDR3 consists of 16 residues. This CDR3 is CATSDRRLSGANVLTF. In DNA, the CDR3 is TGTGCCACCAGTGATAGGAGGTTATCTGGGGCCAACGTCCTGACTTTC.

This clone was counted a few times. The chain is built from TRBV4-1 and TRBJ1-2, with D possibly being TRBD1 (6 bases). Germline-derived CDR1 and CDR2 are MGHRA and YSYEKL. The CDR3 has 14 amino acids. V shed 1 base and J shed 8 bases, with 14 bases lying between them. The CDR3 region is CASSQVEGVKGYTF. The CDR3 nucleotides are TGCGCCAGCAGCCAAGTTGAGGGGGTAAAGGGCTACACCTTC.

The CDR3 coding sequence is TGCGCCAGCAGCCAGGGCACGGCAAATCAGCCCCAGCATTTT. Translation gives CASSQGTANQPQHF. The V and J genes are TRBV5-1 and TRBJ1-5; D is possibly TRBD1 (5 bases). Germline CDR1 is SGHRS and CDR2 is YFSETQ. This CDR3 is 14 amino acids long. Deletions cut 4 bases from V and 4 bases from J, with 12 bases between.

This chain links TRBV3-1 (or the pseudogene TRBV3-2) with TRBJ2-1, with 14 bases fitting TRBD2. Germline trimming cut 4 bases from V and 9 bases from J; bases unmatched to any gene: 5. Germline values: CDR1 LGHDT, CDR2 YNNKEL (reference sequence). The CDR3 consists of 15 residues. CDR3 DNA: TGTGCCAGCAGCCCGACTAGCGGGGGGGCCATTGAGCAGTTCTTC. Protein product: CASSPTSGGAIEQFF.

The CDR3 DNA reads TGTGCCAGTAGTGCATGGACAGGAGTGGCCAACGTCCTGACTTTC. It specifies CASSAWTGVANVLTF. The chain recombines TRBV19 with TRBJ2-6; 7 bases match TRBD1. CDR1 is LNHDA, CDR2 SQIVND, per germline (reference sequence). This CDR3 spans 15 amino acids. The J segment lost 6 bases and the V segment lost 5 bases, leaving 7 bases of the junction unmatched.

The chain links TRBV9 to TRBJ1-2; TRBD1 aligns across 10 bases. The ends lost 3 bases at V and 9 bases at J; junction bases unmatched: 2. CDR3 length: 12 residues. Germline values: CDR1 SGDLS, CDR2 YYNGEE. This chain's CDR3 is CASSADRGSYTF. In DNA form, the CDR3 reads TGTGCCAGCAGCGCGGACAGGGGGAGCTACACCTTC.

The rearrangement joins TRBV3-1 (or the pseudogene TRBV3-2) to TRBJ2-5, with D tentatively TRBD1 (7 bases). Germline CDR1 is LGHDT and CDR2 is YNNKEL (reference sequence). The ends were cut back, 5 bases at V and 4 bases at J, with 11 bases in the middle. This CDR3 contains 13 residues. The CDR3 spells CASSGGGLETQYF. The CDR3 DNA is TGTGCCAGCAGCGGAGGGGGCTTAGAGACCCAGTACTTC.